These 20 T cell receptor beta chains were sequenced from one sample in a study of OX40 agonist ivuxolimab in advanced cancers. Repertoires were generated with immunoSEQ multiplex PCR, while TCRdb's copy carries only in-frame clones and drops some. The table has about 33,000 clones, 89% seen once. The sequenced sample was CD4+ or CD8+ T cells sorted from blood, obtained in a trial of the OX40 agonist ivuxolimab. These receptors were collected from an adult with an advanced solid tumor such as melanoma, head and neck, liver or kidney cancer.

The rearrangement uses TRBV19 and TRBJ2-2; D remains unclear. Looked up from germline, CDR1 is LNHDA and CDR2 is SQIVND (reference sequence). The CDR3 is 13 residues long. Trimming took off 6 bases at V and 6 bases at J, with 11 bases between the two ends. The CDR3 bases are TGTGCCAGTAGCTTCGTCGTTGCCGGGGAGCTGTTTTTT. Protein product: CASSFVVAGELFF.

V is TRBV18 and J is TRBJ2-2, with 10 bases identical to TRBD2. Germline loops: CDR1 KGHSH, CDR2 LQKENI. With 6 bases clipped from V and 1 base from J, the junction kept 5 bases outside the gene matches. CDR3 length equals 16 residues. In nucleotides, the CDR3 is TGTGCCAGCTCGCCAAGGACTAGCGGGAACACCGGGGAGCTGTTTTTT. Translated: CASSPRTSGNTGELFF.

The V and J genes are TRBV2 and TRBJ2-2; 7 nucleotides align to TRBD2. The CDR3 is 15 amino acids. Per the germline V gene, CDR1 is SNHLY and CDR2 is FYNNEI. J lost 3 bases, V lost 7 bases, and 8 bases had no gene match. CDR3 loop: CASTPGGRDTGELFF. CDR3 nucleotides: TGTGCCAGCACCCCCGGGGGGAGGGACACCGGGGAGCTGTTTTTT.

The rearrangement uses TRBV28 and TRBJ1-5, with TRBD1 matching 9 bases. The V segment lost 6 bases and the J segment 0 bases; nucleotides outside the gene matches: 9. The length of the CDR3 is 17 residues. Germline V gene data show CDR1 as MDHEN and CDR2 as SYDVKM. The CDR3 sequence is CASSSVWTGDSNQPQHF. The CDR3 nucleotides are TGTGCCAGCAGCTCCGTTTGGACAGGGGATAGCAATCAGCCCCAGCATTTT.

The chain recombines TRBV6-4 with TRBJ1-5; no clear D. CDR3 length: 16 amino acids. V lost 0 bases and J 0 bases, leaving 9 bases between the germline ends. CDR1 and CDR2 from the germline V gene are MRHNA and SNTAGT. The CDR3 coding sequence is TGTGCCAGCAGTGACTCAGCCATTCATAGCAATCAGCCCCAGCATTTT. Protein: CASSDSAIHSNQPQHF.

The genes are TRBV10-2 and TRBJ1-6; no clear D gene. The CDR3 covers 15 residues. The V end lost 4 bases, the J end lost 6 bases, and 13 bases lay between the germline ends. CDR1 is WSHSY, CDR2 SAAADI, per germline. Written as DNA, the CDR3 is TGCGCCAGCAGTGGGGAATTCTTCGGTAATTCACCCCTCCACTTT. This gives the protein CASSGEFFGNSPLHF.

The chain carries TRBV11-1 and TRBJ1-3; 7 bases fit TRBD1. Per germline, CDR1 SGHAT and CDR2 FQDESV (reference sequence). This CDR3 is 16 amino acids long. V lost 5 bases and J lost 0; bases outside the gene matches: 7. CDR3 coding DNA: TGTGCCAGCAGCCTCGGACAGGCGCGCTCTGGAAACACCATATATTTT. Its protein is CASSLGQARSGNTIYF.

The chain links TRBV28 to TRBJ1-2; 8 nucleotides agree with TRBD1. The J segment lost 4 bases and the V segment lost 5 bases, leaving 6 bases of the junction unmatched. The CDR3 runs 14 residues. Germline V gene sequence: CDR1 MDHEN, CDR2 SYDVKM. The CDR3 DNA is TGTGCCAGCAGTGGACAGGGTGGGGTCTATGGCTACACCTTC. It translates to CASSGQGGVYGYTF.

The chain joins TRBV9 to TRBJ2-6, with D hard to call. This CDR3 has 17 amino acids. CDR1 is SGDLS and CDR2 is YYNGEE in the germline V gene. Trimming took off 5 bases at V and 0 bases at J, with 15 bases between the two ends. The CDR3, as DNA: TGTGCCAGCAGAAAGTCGGGCAGTAACTCTGGGGCCAACGTCCTGACTTTC. This codes for CASRKSGSNSGANVLTF. Using reference TRBV9 and TRBJ2-6 for the parts outside the CDR3, the full variable domain is DSGVTQTPKHLITATGQRVTLRCSPRSGDLSVYWYQQSLDQGLQFLIQYYNGEERAKGNILERFSAQQFPDLHSELNLSSLELGDSALYFCASRKSGSNSGANVLTFGAGSRLTVL.

The V and J genes are TRBV6-1 and TRBJ1-2; D not resolved. Trimming removed 4 bases at V and 4 bases at J, with 10 bases between. Germline assignment: CDR1 MNHNS and CDR2 SASEGT. The CDR3 spans 13 residues. CDR3 amino acids: CASSVDGSYGYTF. The DNA for the CDR3 is TGTGCCAGCAGTGTGGACGGATCCTATGGCTACACCTTC.

There are a few counts of this clone. J is TRBJ1-2 and V is TRBV5-1; TRBD1 is a possible D gene (6 bases). Trimming pared 4 bases from V and 7 bases from J, leaving 8 bases between. Germline V gene data show CDR1 as SGHRS and CDR2 as YFSETQ. This CDR3 contains 11 residues. CDR3 sequence reads: CASSARGGYTF. CDR3 bases: TGCGCCAGCAGCGCCAGGGGTGGCTACACCTTC.

The gene calls are TRBV7-8 and TRBJ1-1, with a possible D match to TRBD1 (6 bases). V gave up 1 base and J gave up 0 bases, with 15 bases separating them. In germline, CDR1 is SGHVS, CDR2 FQNEAQ. There are 17 residues in the CDR3. CDR3 nucleotide sequence: TGTGCCAGCAGCTTAGGGACAGCCCGGGTCATGAACACTGAAGCTTTCTTT. This codes for CASSLGTARVMNTEAFF.

This rearrangement joins TRBV19 to TRBJ2-7, with TRBD1 as a possible D gene (6 bases). This CDR3 region has 15 residues. In germline, CDR1 is LNHDA, CDR2 SQIVND (reference sequence). With 8 bases removed from V and 6 bases from J, the gap between germline ends came to 23 bases. The CDR3 loop is CASGEIGTGNPEQYF. CDR3 sequence (DNA): TGTGCCAGTGGCGAGATTGGAACAGGGAACCCCGAGCAGTACTTC. Full variable domain (remainder filled in from reference TRBV19 and TRBJ2-7): DGGITQSPKYLFRKEGQNVTLSCEQNLNHDAMYWYRQDPGQGLRLIYYSQIVNDFQKGDIAEGYSVSREKKESFPLTVTSAQKNPTAFYLCASGEIGTGNPEQYFGPGTRLTVT.

This chain connects TRBV5-4 to TRBJ2-5, with D possibly matching TRBD2 (6 bases). The ends were cut back, 1 base at V and 2 bases at J, with 15 bases in the middle. Germline CDR1 SGHNT, CDR2 YYREEE (reference sequence). The CDR3 spans 16 residues. In nucleotides, the CDR3 is TGTGCCAGCAGCTTGAGGGTGGGACTCCTACAAGAGACCCAGTACTTC. Its protein is CASSLRVGLLQETQYF.

The chain couples TRBV10-2 to TRBJ1-6; a possible D gene is TRBD1 (6 bases). The CDR3 runs to 16 residues. Germline CDR1 reads WSHSY; CDR2 reads SAAADI. Trimming cost V 4 bases and J 7 bases, with 17 bases left between them. The CDR3 reads CASSVAGAGLNSPLHF. CDR3 DNA sequence: TGCGCCAGCAGTGTCGCGGGGGCAGGGCTAAATTCACCCCTCCACTTT.

Details on this clone: Other nucleotide sequences in the sample specify the same CDR3. This chain uses TRBV7-9 with TRBJ1-3; no definite D call. Germline V CDR1 and CDR2: SEHNR, FQNEAQ (reference sequence). The CDR3 runs to 12 residues. Trimming shortened V by 2 bases and J by 4 bases, and 3 bases separated the two germline ends. CDR3 DNA sequence: TGTGCCAGCAGCTTATTGGGAAACACCATATATTTT. Translated, it gives CASSLLGNTIYF.

This sequence joins TRBV5-1 and TRBJ1-1, with 9 bases matching TRBD1. The CDR3 has 13 amino acids. Germline V CDR1 and CDR2: SGHRS, YFSETQ. V shed 0 bases and J 7 bases; nucleotides not matched to a gene: 1. The CDR3 DNA reads TGCGCCAGCAGCTTGGGGGACAGGGTTGAAGCTTTCTTT. Amino acid sequence: CASSLGDRVEAFF.

CDR3 coding DNA: TGTGCCAGCAGCTACACAGGGAACACCGGGGAGCTGTTTTTT. Its translation is CASSYTGNTGELFF. The gene calls are TRBV9 and TRBJ2-2, with D possibly matching TRBD1 (5 bases). The V gene lost 4 bases and the J gene lost 1 base, with 8 bases spanning the gap. The CDR3 covers 14 residues. Germline CDR1 is SGDLS and CDR2 is YYNGEE.

This clone was observed a single time. The J gene is TRBJ1-6, the V gene TRBV27; D is possibly TRBD1 (5 bases). CDR3 length: 14 residues. The V and J ends lost 2 bases and 13 bases respectively, with 15 bases between them. Germline CDR1 and CDR2: MNHEY and SMNVEV (reference sequence). As DNA, the CDR3 is TGTGCCAGCAGTTTAAAGGCCCGGGGGAATCCCCTCCACTTT. This gives the protein CASSLKARGNPLHF.

The chain uses TRBV5-1 and TRBJ1-1, with D tentatively TRBD1 (5 bases). This CDR3 comprises 14 residues. V lost 1 base and J lost 0, with 7 bases in between. From germline, CDR1 is SGHRS and CDR2 YFSETQ. The CDR3 region has the DNA TGCGCCAGCAGCTTGCAGGGAGTGAACACTGAAGCTTTCTTT. It codes for CASSLQGVNTEAFF.